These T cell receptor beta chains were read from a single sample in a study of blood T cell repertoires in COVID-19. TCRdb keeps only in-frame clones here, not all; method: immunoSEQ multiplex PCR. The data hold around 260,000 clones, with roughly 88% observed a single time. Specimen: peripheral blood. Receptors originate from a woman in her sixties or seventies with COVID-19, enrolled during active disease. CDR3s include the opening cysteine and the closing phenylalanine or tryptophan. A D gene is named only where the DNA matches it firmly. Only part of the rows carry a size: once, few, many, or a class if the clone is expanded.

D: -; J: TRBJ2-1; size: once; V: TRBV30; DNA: TGTGCCTGGAGGCTCCAGGGTATTAACAATGAGCAGTTCTTC; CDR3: CAWRLQGINNEQFF
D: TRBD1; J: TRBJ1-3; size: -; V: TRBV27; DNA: TGTGCCAGCAGTCCGGGACAGTACTACTCTGGAAACACCATATATTTT; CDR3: CASSPGQYYSGNTIYF
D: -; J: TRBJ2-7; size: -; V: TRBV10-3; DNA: TGTGCCATCAGGAAGACAGGGGAGGGCTACGAGCAGTACTTC; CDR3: CAIRKTGEGYEQYF
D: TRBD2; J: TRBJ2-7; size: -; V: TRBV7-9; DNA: TGTGCCAGCAGCCCGGGGGGCTACGAGCAGTACTTC; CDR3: CASSPGGYEQYF
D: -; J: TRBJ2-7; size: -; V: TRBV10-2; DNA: TGCGCCAGCCGGGGAGACTACGAGCAGTACTTC; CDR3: CASRGDYEQYF
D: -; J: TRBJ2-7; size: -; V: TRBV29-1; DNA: TGCAGTACACGCGGACGGACAAACTACGAGCAGTACTTC; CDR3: CSTRGRTNYEQYF
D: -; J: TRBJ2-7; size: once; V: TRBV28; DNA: TGTGCCAGCAGCATCATGAGCGAGTCCTACGAGCAGTACTTC; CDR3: CASSIMSESYEQYF
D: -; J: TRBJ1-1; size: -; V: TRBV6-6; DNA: TGTGCCAGCAGTTACTCGGAGGGCCGGACTGAAGCTTTCTTT; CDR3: CASSYSEGRTEAFF
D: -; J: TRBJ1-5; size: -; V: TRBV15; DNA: TGTGCCACCAGCAGAGTACAGAATCAGCCCCAGCATTTT; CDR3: CATSRVQNQPQHF
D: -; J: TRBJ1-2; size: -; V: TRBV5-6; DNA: TGTGCCAGCCGAACACAGGGTACCGATGGCTACACCTTC; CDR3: CASRTQGTDGYTF
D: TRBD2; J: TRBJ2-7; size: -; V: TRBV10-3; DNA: TGTGCCATCAATGGAGCGGGAGGAGGCGAGCAGTACTTC; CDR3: CAINGAGGGEQYF
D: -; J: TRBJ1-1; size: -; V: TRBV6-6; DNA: TGTGCCAGCAGTTACAGGGGTTGGGACACTGAAGCTTTCTTT; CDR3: CASSYRGWDTEAFF
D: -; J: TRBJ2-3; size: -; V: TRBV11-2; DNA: TGTGCCAGCAGCTTAGAGGGGGGTACAGATACGCAGTATTTT; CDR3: CASSLEGGTDTQYF
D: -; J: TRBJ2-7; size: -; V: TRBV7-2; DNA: TGTGCCAGCAGCTTATATGGGGGGGGCGGGGTTACCTACGAGCAGTACTTC; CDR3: CASSLYGGGGVTYEQYF
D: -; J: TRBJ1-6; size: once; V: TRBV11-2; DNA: TGTGCCAGCAGTACGACAGCCACCTGGGGCAATTCACCCCTCCACTTT; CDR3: CASSTTATWGNSPLHF
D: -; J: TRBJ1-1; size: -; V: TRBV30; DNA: TGTGCCTGGAGCGTAAGACATAGTGAAGCTTTCTTT; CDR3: CAWSVRHSEAFF
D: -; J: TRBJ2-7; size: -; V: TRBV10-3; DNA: TGTGCCATCGGGACAAGAACCTACGAGCAGTACTTC; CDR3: CAIGTRTYEQYF
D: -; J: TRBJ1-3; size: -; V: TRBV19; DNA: TGTGCCAGTAAGCTCGGGGTCCTCTCTGGAAACACCATATATTTT; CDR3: CASKLGVLSGNTIYF
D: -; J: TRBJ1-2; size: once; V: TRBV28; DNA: TGTGCCAGCAGTTTAGGGGGGGACTATGGCTACACCTTC; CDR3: CASSLGGDYGYTF
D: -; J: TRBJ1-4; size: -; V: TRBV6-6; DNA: TGTGCCAGCAGTCTACAGGGAAATGAAAAACTGTTTTTT; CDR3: CASSLQGNEKLFF
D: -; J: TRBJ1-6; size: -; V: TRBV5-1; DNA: TGCGCCAGCAGTCAAGTGGGCAATTCACCCCTCCACTTT; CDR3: CASSQVGNSPLHF
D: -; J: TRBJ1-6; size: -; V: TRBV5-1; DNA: TGCGCCAGCAGCCCGAATTCGGGGGGGAGCTCCTATAATTCACCCCTCCACTTT; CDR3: CASSPNSGGSSYNSPLHF
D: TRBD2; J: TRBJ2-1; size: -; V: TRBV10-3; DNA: TGTGCCATCAGCTCGGGACTAGCGGACAATGAGCAGTTCTTC; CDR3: CAISSGLADNEQFF
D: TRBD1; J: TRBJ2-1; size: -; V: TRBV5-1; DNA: TGCGCCAGCAGCACGCGGACAGGGGGGGGTTACAATGAGCAGTTCTTC; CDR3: CASSTRTGGGYNEQFF